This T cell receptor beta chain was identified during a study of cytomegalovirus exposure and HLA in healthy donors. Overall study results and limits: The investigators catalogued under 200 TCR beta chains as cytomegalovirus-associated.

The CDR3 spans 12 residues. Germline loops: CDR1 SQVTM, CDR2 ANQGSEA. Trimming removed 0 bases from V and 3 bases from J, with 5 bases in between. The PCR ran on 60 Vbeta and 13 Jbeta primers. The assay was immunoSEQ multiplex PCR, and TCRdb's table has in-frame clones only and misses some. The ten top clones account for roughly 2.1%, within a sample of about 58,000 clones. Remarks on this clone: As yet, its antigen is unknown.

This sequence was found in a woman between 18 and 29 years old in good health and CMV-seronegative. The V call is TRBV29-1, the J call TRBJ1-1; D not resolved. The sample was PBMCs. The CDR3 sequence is CSVEDPYTEAFF. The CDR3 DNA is TGCAGCGTTGAAGACCCGTACACTGAAGCTTTCTTT.